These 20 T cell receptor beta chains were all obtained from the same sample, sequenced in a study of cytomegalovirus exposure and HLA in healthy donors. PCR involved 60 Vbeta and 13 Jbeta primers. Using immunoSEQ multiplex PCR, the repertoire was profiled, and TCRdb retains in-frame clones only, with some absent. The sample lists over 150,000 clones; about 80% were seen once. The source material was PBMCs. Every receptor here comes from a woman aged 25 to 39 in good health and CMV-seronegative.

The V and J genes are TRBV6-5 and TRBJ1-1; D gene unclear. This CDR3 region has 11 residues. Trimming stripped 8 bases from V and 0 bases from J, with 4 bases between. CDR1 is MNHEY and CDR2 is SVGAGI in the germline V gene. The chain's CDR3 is CASYMNTEAFF. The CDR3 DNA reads TGTGCCAGCTACATGAACACTGAAGCTTTCTTT.

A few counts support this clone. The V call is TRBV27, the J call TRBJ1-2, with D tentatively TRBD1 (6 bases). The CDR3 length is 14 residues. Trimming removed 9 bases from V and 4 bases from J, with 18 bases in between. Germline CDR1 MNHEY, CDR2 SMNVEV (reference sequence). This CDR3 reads CASSRGGLPYGYTF. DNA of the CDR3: TGTGCCAGTTCCCGAGGGGGATTACCCTATGGCTACACCTTC.

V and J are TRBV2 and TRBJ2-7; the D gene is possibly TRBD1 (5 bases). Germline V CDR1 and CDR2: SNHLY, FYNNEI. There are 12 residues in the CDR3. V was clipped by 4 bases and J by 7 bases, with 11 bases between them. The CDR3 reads CASSASGYEQYF. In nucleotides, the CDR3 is TGTGCCAGCAGTGCTTCAGGGTATGAGCAGTACTTC.

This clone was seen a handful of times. In DNA form, the CDR3 reads TGCGCCAGCAGTGAAGCGTTCACTGAAGCTTTCTTT. It is translated as CASSEAFTEAFF. V gene TRBV10-2 combines with J gene TRBJ1-1; D gene uncertain. CDR3 size: 12 residues. Looked up from germline, CDR1 is WSHSY and CDR2 is SAAADI. With 3 bases removed from V and 4 bases from J, the gap between germline ends came to 6 bases.

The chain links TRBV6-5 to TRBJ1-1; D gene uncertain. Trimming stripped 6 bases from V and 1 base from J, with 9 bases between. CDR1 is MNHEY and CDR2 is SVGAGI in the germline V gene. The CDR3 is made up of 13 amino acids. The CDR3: CASSMSGNTEAFF. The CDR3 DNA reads TGTGCCAGCAGCATGAGTGGGAACACTGAAGCTTTCTTT.

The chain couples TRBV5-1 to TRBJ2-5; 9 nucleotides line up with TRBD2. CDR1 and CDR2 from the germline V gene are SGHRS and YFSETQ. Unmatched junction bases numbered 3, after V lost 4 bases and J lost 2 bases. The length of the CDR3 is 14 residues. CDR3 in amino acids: CASSLGLAQETQYF. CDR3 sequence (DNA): TGCGCCAGCAGCCTAGGACTAGCGCAAGAGACCCAGTACTTC.

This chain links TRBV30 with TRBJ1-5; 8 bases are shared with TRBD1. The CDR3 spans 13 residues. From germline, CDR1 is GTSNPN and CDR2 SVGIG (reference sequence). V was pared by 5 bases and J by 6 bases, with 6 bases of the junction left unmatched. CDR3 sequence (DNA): TGTGCCTGGGAATCAGGGGGCCGTCAGCCCCAGCATTTT. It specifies CAWESGGRQPQHF.

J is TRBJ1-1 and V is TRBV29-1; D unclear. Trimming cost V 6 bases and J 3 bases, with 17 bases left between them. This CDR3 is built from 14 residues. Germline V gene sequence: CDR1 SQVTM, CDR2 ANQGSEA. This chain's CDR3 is CSVPRTPSDTEAFF. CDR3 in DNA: TGCAGCGTCCCAAGGACTCCTTCGGACACTGAAGCTTTCTTT.

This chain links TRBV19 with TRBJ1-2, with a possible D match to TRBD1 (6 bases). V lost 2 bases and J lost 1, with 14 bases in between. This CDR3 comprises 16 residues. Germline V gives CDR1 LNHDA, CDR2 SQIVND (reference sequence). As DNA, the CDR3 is TGTGCCAGTAGTATACTCGGGACACCTTATAACTATGGCTACACCTTC. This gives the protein CASSILGTPYNYGYTF.

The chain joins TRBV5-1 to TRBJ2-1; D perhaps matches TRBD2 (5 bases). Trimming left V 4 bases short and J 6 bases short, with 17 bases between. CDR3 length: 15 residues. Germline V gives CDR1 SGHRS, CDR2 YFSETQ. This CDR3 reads CASSPGLGWGNEQFF. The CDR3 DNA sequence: TGCGCCAGCAGCCCAGGACTCGGATGGGGCAATGAGCAGTTCTTC.

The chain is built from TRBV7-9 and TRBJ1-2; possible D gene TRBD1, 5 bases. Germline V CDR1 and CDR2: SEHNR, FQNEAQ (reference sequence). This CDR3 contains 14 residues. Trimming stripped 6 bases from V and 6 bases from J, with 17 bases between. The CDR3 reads CASRGDFWVNGYTF. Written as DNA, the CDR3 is TGTGCCAGCAGAGGGGACTTCTGGGTAAATGGCTACACCTTC.

This chain's CDR3 is CASSLPGTGLSEQYF. The CDR3 DNA sequence: TGTGCCAGCAGCCTCCCCGGGACAGGGTTATCCGAGCAGTACTTC. The chain employs TRBV7-2 and TRBJ2-7; TRBD1 aligns across 9 bases. Germline lookup yields CDR1 SGHTA and CDR2 FQGNSA. The CDR3 totals 15 residues. V was clipped by 5 bases and J by 6 bases; unmatched bases: 11.

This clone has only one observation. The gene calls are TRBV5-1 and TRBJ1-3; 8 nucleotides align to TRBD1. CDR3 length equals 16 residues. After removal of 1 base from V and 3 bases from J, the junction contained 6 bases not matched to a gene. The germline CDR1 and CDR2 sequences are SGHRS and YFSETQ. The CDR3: CASSLPTGGSGNTIYF. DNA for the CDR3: TGCGCCAGCAGCTTGCCTACAGGGGGAAGTGGAAACACCATATATTTT.

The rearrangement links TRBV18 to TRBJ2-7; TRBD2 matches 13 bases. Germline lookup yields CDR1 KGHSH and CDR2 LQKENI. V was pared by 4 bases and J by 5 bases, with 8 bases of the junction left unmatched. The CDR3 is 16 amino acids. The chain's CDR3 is CASSLSLAGGPDEQYF. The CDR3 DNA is TGTGCCAGCTCACTCTCACTAGCGGGGGGGCCCGACGAGCAGTACTTC.

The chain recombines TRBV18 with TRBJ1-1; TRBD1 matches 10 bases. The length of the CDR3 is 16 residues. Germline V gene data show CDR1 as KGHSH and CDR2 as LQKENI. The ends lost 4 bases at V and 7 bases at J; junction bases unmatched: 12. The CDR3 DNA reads TGTGCCAGCTCACTTTACCGGGACAGGGGCTACGATGAAGCTTTCTTT. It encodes CASSLYRDRGYDEAFF.

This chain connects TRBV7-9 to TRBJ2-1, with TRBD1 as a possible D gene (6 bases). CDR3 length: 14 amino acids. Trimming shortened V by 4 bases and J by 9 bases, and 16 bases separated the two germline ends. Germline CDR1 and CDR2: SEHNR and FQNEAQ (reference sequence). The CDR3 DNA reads TGTGCCAGCAGCTCACCCCAGGGGATAGGTGAGCAGTTCTTC. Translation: CASSSPQGIGEQFF.

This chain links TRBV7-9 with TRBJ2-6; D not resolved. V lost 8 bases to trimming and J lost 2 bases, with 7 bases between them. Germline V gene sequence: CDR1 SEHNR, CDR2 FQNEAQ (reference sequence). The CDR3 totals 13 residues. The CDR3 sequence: CASRRAGANVLTF. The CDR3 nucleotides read TGTGCCAGCCGGAGAGCTGGGGCCAACGTCCTGACTTTC.

Here the CDR3 DNA reads TGTGCCTGGGAACGACGCACAGGGCAGGGCTATGGCTACACCTTC. Amino acids: CAWERRTGQGYGYTF. The chain is built from TRBV30 and TRBJ1-2; TRBD1 is a possible D gene (6 bases). Trimming stripped 5 bases from V and 4 bases from J, with 20 bases between. The CDR3 consists of 15 residues. Germline V gene data show CDR1 as GTSNPN and CDR2 as SVGIG (reference sequence).

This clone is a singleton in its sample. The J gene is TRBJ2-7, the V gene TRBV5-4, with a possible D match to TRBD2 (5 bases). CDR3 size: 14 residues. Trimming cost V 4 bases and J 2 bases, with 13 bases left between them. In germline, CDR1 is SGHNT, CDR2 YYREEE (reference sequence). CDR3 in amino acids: CASSRSPGTYEQYF. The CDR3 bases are TGTGCCAGCAGCCGATCACCGGGGACCTACGAGCAGTACTTC.

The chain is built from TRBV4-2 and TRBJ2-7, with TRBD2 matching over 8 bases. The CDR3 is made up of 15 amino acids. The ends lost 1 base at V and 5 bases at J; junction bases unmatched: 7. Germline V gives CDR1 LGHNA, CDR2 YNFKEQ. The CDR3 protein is CASSQGTGGYDEQYF. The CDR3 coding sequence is TGTGCCAGCAGCCAAGGTACGGGAGGGTACGACGAGCAGTACTTC.